This T cell receptor beta chain is from a study of Graves' ophthalmopathy and Graves' hyperthyroidism. The study amplified TCR beta CDR3 regions using RNA transcripts. First-round RT-PCR relied on HTBI primers, and a second-round multiplex PCR came next. Using its own MiXCR run on the multiplex PCR reads, TCRdb lists one record per CDR3 protein. The sample holds some 160,000 distinct CDR3 sequences, around two fifths seen once. The sample was peripheral blood. This clonotype was obtained from a man aged 25 to 40 with Graves' ophthalmopathy.

The CDR3 region is CATSDPSRGDTGELFF. The CDR3 bases are TGTGCCACCAGTGACCCCTCGAGGGGTGACACCGGGGAGCTGTTTTTT. This chain links TRBV24-1 with TRBJ2-2; perhaps D is TRBD1 or TRBD2 (5 bases each). There are 16 residues in the CDR3. The germline CDR1 and CDR2 sequences are KGHDR and SFDVKD. V lost 4 bases and J 3 bases, leaving 14 bases between the germline ends.